Each of the 26 T cell receptor beta chains below was sequenced from the same sample in a study of OX40 agonist ivuxolimab in advanced cancers. Library generation was performed with the immunoSEQ multiplex PCR assay. The clones in this table, taken by TCRdb from immuneACCESS, are in-frame only. Not every clone is retained; where verified, under half of the shortfall comes from an unresolved V gene, and the cause of the rest is unknown. Present in this sample are 15,000 to 20,000 clones, about 87% of which were seen just once. The top ten hold 30% to 40% of the sample. Source: CD4+ or CD8+ T cells sorted from blood, taken in a trial of the OX40 agonist ivuxolimab. All receptors come from an adult with an advanced solid tumor such as melanoma, head and neck, liver or kidney cancer.

V and J are TRBV5-6 and TRBJ1-1, with D perhaps matching TRBD1 (5 bases). V lost 1 base and J 6 bases, leaving 10 bases between the germline ends. Germline V lookup: CDR1 SGHDT, CDR2 YYEEEE. CDR3 length: 13 residues. DNA for the CDR3: TGTGCCAGCAGCTTGTGGGGCGGCGCTGAAGCTTTCTTT. As protein: CASSLWGGAEAFF.

The chain recombines TRBV19 with TRBJ1-1; D ambiguous. Germline values: CDR1 LNHDA, CDR2 SQIVND (reference sequence). Trimming removed 1 base at V and 5 bases at J, with 8 bases between. The CDR3 totals 13 residues. The CDR3 region is CASSIVSVTEAFF. The CDR3 DNA follows: TGTGCCAGTAGTATAGTGTCCGTTACTGAAGCTTTCTTT.

The CDR3 nucleotides read TGTGCCAGTAGTATGGTAGCGACATCATACAATGAGCAGTTCTTC. Protein product: CASSMVATSYNEQFF. The chain links TRBV19 to TRBJ2-1; TRBD2 might be the D (5 bases). CDR1 and CDR2 (germline): LNHDA, SQIVND (reference sequence). The CDR3 has 15 amino acids. Trimming cost V 3 bases and J 4 bases, with 13 bases left between them.

As concerns this clone: The junction differs from germline at one of its ends, possibly a read error. The gene calls are TRBV11-2 and TRBJ2-3; 10 positions match TRBD2. Germline V CDR1 and CDR2: SGHAT, FQNNGV. This CDR3 is 17 amino acids long. CDR3 nucleotide sequence: TGTGCCAGCAGCTTGTACTTGATTAGCGGGAGGACAGTTACGCAGTATTTT. Protein product: CASSLYLISGRTVTQYF.

This chain connects TRBV28 to TRBJ1-6; a weak D match, TRBD1 (6 bases). CDR3 size: 15 residues. Trimming took 2 bases from V and 7 from J, leaving 12 bases between them. Germline CDR1 is MDHEN and CDR2 is SYDVKM. For the CDR3, the DNA is TGTGCCAGCAGTTTAGAGGGGGAAGGGAATTCACCCCTCCACTTT. The encoded protein is CASSLEGEGNSPLHF. The complete variable domain, with remaining parts taken from reference TRBV28 and TRBJ1-6, reads DVKVTQSSRYLVKRTGEKVFLECVQDMDHENMFWYRQDPGLGLRLIYFSYDVKMKEKGDIPEGYSVSREKKERFSLILESASTNQTSMYLCASSLEGEGNSPLHFGNGTRLTVT.

The chain employs TRBV9 and TRBJ2-1; TRBD2 matches 10 bases. From germline, CDR1 is SGDLS and CDR2 YYNGEE. This CDR3 contains 16 residues. The trim removed 0 bases at V and 6 bases at J, leaving 6 bases unmatched. The CDR3 bases are TGTGCCAGCAGCGTAGGCCCCACTAGCGGGATCAATGAGCAGTTCTTC. It yields the protein CASSVGPTSGINEQFF.

The chain has TRBV13 and TRBJ2-7, with 7 bases matching TRBD2. The CDR3 consists of 14 residues. Germline CDR1 is PRHDT and CDR2 is FYEKMQ (reference sequence). Trimming cost V 3 bases and J 5 bases; bases outside gene matches: 7. DNA for the CDR3: TGTGCCAGCAGCTTCTCTGCGGGGGTCCACGAGCAGTACTTC. Translated, it gives CASSFSAGVHEQYF.

The rearrangement uses TRBV5-6 and TRBJ2-6; tentative D call: TRBD1 (5 bases). The CDR3 loop spans 14 amino acids. Germline CDR1 is SGHDT and CDR2 is YYEEEE. Trimming took off 2 bases at V and 7 bases at J, with 10 bases between the two ends. The CDR3 region is CASSFLRTANVLTF. CDR3 nucleotide sequence: TGTGCCAGCAGCTTCCTCAGGACAGCCAACGTCCTGACTTTC.

This sequence joins TRBV7-9 and TRBJ1-2; D gene unclear. Germline CDR1 is SEHNR and CDR2 is FQNEAQ (reference sequence). This CDR3 is built from 14 residues. Deletions cut 5 bases from V and 5 bases from J, with 15 bases between. CDR3 nucleotide sequence: TGTGCCAGCAGCGTCGACCCTTTCTTATATGGCTACACCTTC. It specifies CASSVDPFLYGYTF.

The chain couples TRBV9 to TRBJ1-1, with unresolved D. Germline assignment: CDR1 SGDLS and CDR2 YYNGEE. V was clipped by 0 bases and J by 5 bases, with 17 bases between them. The CDR3 length is 16 residues. The CDR3 nucleotides are TGTGCCAGCAGCGTAGGGGCGGCTATGGGCGGGACTGAAGCTTTCTTT. It yields the protein CASSVGAAMGGTEAFF.

The chain joins TRBV9 to TRBJ1-2; D possibly corresponds to TRBD1 (5 bases). The V end lost 4 bases, the J end lost 0 bases, and 10 bases lay between the germline ends. Germline V gene lookup returns CDR1 SGDLS and CDR2 YYNGEE. This CDR3 is built from 14 residues. For the CDR3, the DNA is TGTGCCAGCAGCACCCAGGGAGCTAACTATGGCTACACCTTC. Its protein is CASSTQGANYGYTF.

The gene calls are TRBV9 and TRBJ2-2; D is undetermined. The V and J ends lost 0 bases and 7 bases respectively, with 7 bases between them. The CDR3 consists of 13 residues. In germline, CDR1 is SGDLS, CDR2 YYNGEE. CDR3 region: CASSVVSGGELFF. For the CDR3, the DNA is TGTGCCAGCAGCGTAGTGTCCGGCGGGGAGCTGTTTTTT.

There are a few counts of this clone. V and J are TRBV7-2 and TRBJ2-2; weak D call: TRBD2 (6 bases). Germline V gene sequence: CDR1 SGHTA, CDR2 FQGNSA. The V and J ends lost 5 bases and 5 bases respectively, with 12 bases between them. The CDR3 sequence is 14 residues long. In DNA form, the CDR3 reads TGTGCCAGCAGCGGAGGGAAGTGGACCGGGGAGCTGTTTTTT. Translated: CASSGGKWTGELFF.

The chain joins TRBV28 to TRBJ2-7, with 9 bases that match TRBD2. This CDR3 has 12 amino acids. In germline, CDR1 is MDHEN, CDR2 SYDVKM. After removal of 3 bases from V and 6 bases from J, the junction contained 0 bases not matched to a gene. The CDR3 loop reads CASSLTSGEQYF. CDR3 DNA: TGTGCCAGCAGTTTGACTAGCGGCGAGCAGTACTTC.

The V call is TRBV9, the J call TRBJ2-2, with D maybe TRBD1 (5 bases). This CDR3 region has 15 residues. The V end was cut by 4 bases, the J end by 7 bases, with 17 bases between. CDR1 is SGDLS, CDR2 YYNGEE, per germline. This chain's CDR3 is CASSLTGQRGGELFF. The CDR3 nucleotides read TGTGCCAGCAGCTTAACAGGACAAAGAGGCGGGGAGCTGTTTTTT. The whole variable domain, filled in from reference TRBV9 and TRBJ2-2, reads DSGVTQTPKHLITATGQRVTLRCSPRSGDLSVYWYQQSLDQGLQFLIQYYNGEERAKGNILERFSAQQFPDLHSELNLSSLELGDSALYFCASSLTGQRGGELFFGEGSRLTVL.

The rearrangement joins TRBV5-4 to TRBJ2-1; TRBD2 matches at 11 bases. Trimming at V came to 0 bases and at J to 0 bases, leaving 8 bases not matched to a gene. The length of the CDR3 is 19 residues. Germline V gene data show CDR1 as SGHNT and CDR2 as YYREEE (reference sequence). The CDR3 DNA reads as TGTGCCAGCAGCTTGGCCTGGCTAGCGGGAGGTCCCTCCTACAATGAGCAGTTCTTC. Its translation is CASSLAWLAGGPSYNEQFF.

V and J are TRBV5-1 and TRBJ2-2; D is possibly TRBD2 (6 bases). V shed 5 bases and J shed 3 bases, with 14 bases lying between them. CDR3 length equals 15 residues. CDR1 is SGHRS and CDR2 is YFSETQ in the germline V gene. In nucleotides, the CDR3 is TGCGCCAGCAGAAAGGAGGGCCGGTACACCGGGGAGCTGTTTTTT. It is translated as CASRKEGRYTGELFF.

The DNA for the CDR3 is TGTGCCAGCAGTTACTCACGGGGAGGTGGCACAGATACGCAGTATTTT. Protein sequence: CASSYSRGGGTDTQYF. This sequence joins TRBV6-5 and TRBJ2-3; a possible D gene is TRBD2 (6 bases). Germline loops: CDR1 MNHEY, CDR2 SVGAGI. The V and J ends lost 0 bases and 1 base respectively, with 11 bases between them. The CDR3 spans 16 residues.

V and J are TRBV30 and TRBJ2-2, with a weak D call TRBD2 (5 bases). V was clipped by 4 bases and J by 0 bases, with 9 bases between them. The CDR3 is 14 residues long. The germline V gene has CDR1 GTSNPN and CDR2 SVGIG (reference sequence). CDR3 nucleotides: TGTGCCTGGACGCTCGGGACGAACACCGGGGAGCTGTTTTTT. This sequence encodes CAWTLGTNTGELFF.

V gene TRBV28 combines with J gene TRBJ2-1; 13 bases fit TRBD2. J was trimmed by 8 bases and V by 6 bases; bases with no gene match: 7. The CDR3 runs 15 residues. Germline V lookup: CDR1 MDHEN, CDR2 SYDVKM. This CDR3 reads CASSQGLAGVHEQFF. For the CDR3, the DNA is TGTGCCAGCAGCCAAGGACTAGCGGGAGTTCATGAGCAGTTCTTC.

The chain uses TRBV6-1 and TRBJ2-1; 9 bases are a match to TRBD2. J lost 5 bases, V lost 4 bases, and 9 bases had no gene match. The CDR3 is made up of 16 amino acids. CDR1 is MNHNS, CDR2 SASEGT, per germline. CDR3 bases: TGTGCCAGCAGTGCGCGCGGACTAGCGAGGGACAATGAGCAGTTCTTC. This translates into CASSARGLARDNEQFF.

The V gene is TRBV29-1, the J gene TRBJ2-5; TRBD1 is a possible D gene (5 bases). Near its end, the DNA agrees better with TRBJ2-7, so the J call may be wrong. This CDR3 is 13 amino acids long. Germline V gene lookup returns CDR1 SQVTM and CDR2 ANQGSEA. CDR3 coding DNA: TGCAGCGTGGTAGACAGAACGACCTACGAGCAGTACTTC. Amino acids: CSVVDRTTYEQYF.

This clone was detected once. This same CDR3 is encoded by further DNA sequences in the sample. The chain combines TRBV19 with TRBJ1-1; D gene uncertain. The ends were cut back, 3 bases at V and 6 bases at J, with 5 bases in the middle. The germline CDR1 and CDR2 sequences are LNHDA and SQIVND (reference sequence). This CDR3 has 11 residues. The CDR3 nucleotides read TGTGCCAGTAGTATCGGATCTGAAGCTTTCTTT. It yields the protein CASSIGSEAFF.

The V call is TRBV27, the J call TRBJ2-7; a possible D gene is TRBD2 (5 bases). The CDR3 sequence is 12 residues long. Per the germline V gene, CDR1 is MNHEY and CDR2 is SMNVEV (reference sequence). Trimming stripped 9 bases from V and 4 bases from J, with 13 bases between. The CDR3 region has the DNA TGTGCCAGTCGGACTGGTCTATACGAGCAGTACTTC. This codes for CASRTGLYEQYF.

The chain uses TRBV7-6 and TRBJ2-1, with TRBD1 matching over 7 bases. This CDR3 contains 15 residues. The junction had 4 bases not matched to a gene; V was cut back by 5 bases and J by 0 bases. The germline V gene encodes CDR1 SGHVS and CDR2 FNYEAQ. CDR3 sequence: CASSTTGSSYNEQFF. The DNA for the CDR3 is TGTGCCAGCAGCACGACAGGGAGCTCCTACAATGAGCAGTTCTTC. Using reference TRBV7-6 and TRBJ2-1 for the parts outside the CDR3, the full variable domain is GAGVSQSPRYKVTKRGQDVALRCDPISGHVSLYWYRQALGQGPEFLTYFNYEAQQDKSGLPNDRFSAERPEGSISTLTIQRTEQRDSAMYRCASSTTGSSYNEQFFGPGTRLTVL.

The genes are TRBV7-9 and TRBJ1-1; 7 nucleotides align to TRBD1. The CDR3 spans 16 residues. Germline V gene lookup returns CDR1 SEHNR and CDR2 FQNEAQ (reference sequence). The V segment lost 7 bases and the J segment 3 bases; nucleotides outside the gene matches: 14. The DNA of the CDR3 is TGTGCCAGCAAGATTACAGGTAAAGGGGGCTACACTGAAGCTTTCTTT. Protein sequence: CASKITGKGGYTEAFF.